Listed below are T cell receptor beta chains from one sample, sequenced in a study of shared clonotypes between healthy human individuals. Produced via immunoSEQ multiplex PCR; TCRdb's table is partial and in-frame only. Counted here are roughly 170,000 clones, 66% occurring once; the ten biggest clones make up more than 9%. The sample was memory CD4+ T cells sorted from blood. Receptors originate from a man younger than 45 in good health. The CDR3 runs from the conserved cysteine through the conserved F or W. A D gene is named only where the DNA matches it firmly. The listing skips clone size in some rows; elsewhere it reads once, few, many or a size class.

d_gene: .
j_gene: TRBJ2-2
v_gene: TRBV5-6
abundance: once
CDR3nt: TGTGCCAGCAGCCCGGGACTGACCACCGGGGAGCTGTTTTTT
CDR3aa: CASSPGLTTGELFF

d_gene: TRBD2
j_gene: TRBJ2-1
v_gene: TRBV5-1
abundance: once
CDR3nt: TGCGCCAGCAGCAACACTGCTGCGGGAGAAGGGGAGCAGTTCTTC
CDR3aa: CASSNTAAGEGEQFF

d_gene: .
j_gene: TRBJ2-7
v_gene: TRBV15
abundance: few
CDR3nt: TGTGCCACCAGCAGAGATGGGGCAGCCGAGCAGTACTTC
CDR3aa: CATSRDGAAEQYF

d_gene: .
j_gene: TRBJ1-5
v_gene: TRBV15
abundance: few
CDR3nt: TGTGCCACCAGCAGAGAAAGGGCGGGGGCGCGGTATCAGCCCCAGCATTTT
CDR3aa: CATSRERAGARYQPQHF

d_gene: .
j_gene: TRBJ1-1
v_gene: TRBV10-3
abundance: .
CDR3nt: TGTGCCATCAGTGCGGCAGGTGAAGCTTTCTTT
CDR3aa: CAISAAGEAFF

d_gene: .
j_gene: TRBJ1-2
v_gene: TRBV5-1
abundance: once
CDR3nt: TGCGCCAGCAGCTTGGGTGGGGATACCTATGGCTACACCTTC
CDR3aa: CASSLGGDTYGYTF

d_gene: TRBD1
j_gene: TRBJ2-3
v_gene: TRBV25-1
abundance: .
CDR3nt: TGTGCCAGCGGGATACCGGGACAGGGCCAACCTAGCACAGATACGCAGTATTTT
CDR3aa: CASGIPGQGQPSTDTQYF

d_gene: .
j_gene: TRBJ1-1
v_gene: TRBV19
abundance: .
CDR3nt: TGTGCCAGTAGTATAGGGCAGATGAACACTGAAGCTTTCTTT
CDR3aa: CASSIGQMNTEAFF

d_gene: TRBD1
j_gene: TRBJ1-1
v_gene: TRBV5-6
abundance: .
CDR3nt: TGTGCCAGCAGCTTGGACAGGGGAACTGAAGCTTTCTTT
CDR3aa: CASSLDRGTEAFF

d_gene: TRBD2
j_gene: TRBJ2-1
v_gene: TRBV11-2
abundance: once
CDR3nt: TGTGCCAGCAGCTTAGATGAACGGGAGGGCCTCTACAATGAGCAGTTCTTC
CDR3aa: CASSLDEREGLYNEQFF

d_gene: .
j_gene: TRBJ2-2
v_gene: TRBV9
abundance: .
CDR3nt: TGTGCCAGCAGCGTAGAAACTGGACGCCGAGACACCGGGGAGCTGTTTTTT
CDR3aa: CASSVETGRRDTGELFF

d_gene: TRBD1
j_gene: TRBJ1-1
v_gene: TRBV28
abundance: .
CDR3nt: TGTGCCAGCAGTTCGGGACAGGGGGGGACTGAAGCTTTCTTT
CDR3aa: CASSSGQGGTEAFF

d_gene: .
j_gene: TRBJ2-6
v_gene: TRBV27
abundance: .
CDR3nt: TGTGCCAGCAGTTCCTGGACATCTGGGGCCAACGTCCTGACTTTC
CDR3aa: CASSSWTSGANVLTF

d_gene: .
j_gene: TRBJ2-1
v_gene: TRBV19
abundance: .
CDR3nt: TGTGCCAGTAGGGCTATCCCGAGCTCCTACAATGAGCAGTTCTTC
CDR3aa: CASRAIPSSYNEQFF

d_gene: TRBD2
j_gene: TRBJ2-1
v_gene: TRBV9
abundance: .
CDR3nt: TGTGCCAGCAGCTCAGTGGGTCTAGCGGGAGTGGAGCAGTTCTTC
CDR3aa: CASSSVGLAGVEQFF

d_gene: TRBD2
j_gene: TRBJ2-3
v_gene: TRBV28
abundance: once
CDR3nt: TGTGCCAGCAGTCCCCCCCTAGCGGGAGGCACAGATACGCAGTATTTT
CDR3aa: CASSPPLAGGTDTQYF

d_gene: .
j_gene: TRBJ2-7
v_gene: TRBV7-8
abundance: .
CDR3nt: TGTGCCAGCAGCTTAGGCTCAGAGATGTACTACGAGCAGTACTTC
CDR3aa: CASSLGSEMYYEQYF

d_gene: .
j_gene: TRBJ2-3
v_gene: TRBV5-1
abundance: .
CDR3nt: TGCGCCAGCAGCTTGGGTGTGGCTCCGGGCACAGATACGCAGTATTTT
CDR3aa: CASSLGVAPGTDTQYF

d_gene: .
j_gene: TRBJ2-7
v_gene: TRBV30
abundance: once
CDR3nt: TGTGCCTGGAGTGTTAACAGCTACGAGCAGTACTTC
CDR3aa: CAWSVNSYEQYF

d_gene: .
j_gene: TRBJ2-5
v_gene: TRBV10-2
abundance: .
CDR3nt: TGCGCCAGCAGTGGCAGTGAGACCCAGTACTTC
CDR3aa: CASSGSETQYF

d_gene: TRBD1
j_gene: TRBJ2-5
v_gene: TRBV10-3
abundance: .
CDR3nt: TGTGCCATCAGTGGGGGCTTGACCGGGACAGGGAAAGAGACCCAGTACTTC
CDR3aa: CAISGGLTGTGKETQYF

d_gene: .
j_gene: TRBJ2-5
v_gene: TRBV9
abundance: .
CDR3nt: TGTGCCAGCAGCGTCCTAGGGGCCGTCGTAGAGACCCAGTACTTC
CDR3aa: CASSVLGAVVETQYF

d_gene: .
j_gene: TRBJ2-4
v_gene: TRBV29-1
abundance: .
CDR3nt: TGCAGCGTTGAAGATAGCAGGATTCCCATTCAGTACTTC
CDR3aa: CSVEDSRIPIQYF

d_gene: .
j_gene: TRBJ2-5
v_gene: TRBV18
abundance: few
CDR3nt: TGTGCCAGCTCACAGGAAATGGGCCGCCAAGAGACCCAGTACTTC
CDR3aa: CASSQEMGRQETQYF

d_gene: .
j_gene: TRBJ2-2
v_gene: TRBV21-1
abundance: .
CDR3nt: TGTGCCAGCAGCAAAATTAGGACAGGGGACACCGGGGAGCTGTTTTTT
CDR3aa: CASSKIRTGDTGELFF

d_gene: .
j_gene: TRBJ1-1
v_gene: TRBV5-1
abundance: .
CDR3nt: TGCGCCAGCAGCTTCTCTGAGAACACTGAAGCTTTCTTT
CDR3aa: CASSFSENTEAFF

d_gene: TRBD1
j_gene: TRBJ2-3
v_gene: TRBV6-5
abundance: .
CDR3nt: TGTGCCAGCAAGACAGGGGGCCAGAGAAATACGCAGTATTTT
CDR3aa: CASKTGGQRNTQYF

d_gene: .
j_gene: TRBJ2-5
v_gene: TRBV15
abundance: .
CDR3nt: TGTGCCACCAGCAGAGATACGGAGACCCAGTACTTC
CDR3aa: CATSRDTETQYF

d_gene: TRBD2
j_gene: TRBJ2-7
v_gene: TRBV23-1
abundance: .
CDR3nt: TGCGCCAGCAGTCTACTAGAGACTAGCGGGAGGTTAACCTACGAGCAGTACTTC
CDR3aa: CASSLLETSGRLTYEQYF

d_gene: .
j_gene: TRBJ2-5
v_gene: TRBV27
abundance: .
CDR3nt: TGTGCCAGCAGCTACACCGGACAAGAGACCCAGTACTTC
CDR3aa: CASSYTGQETQYF

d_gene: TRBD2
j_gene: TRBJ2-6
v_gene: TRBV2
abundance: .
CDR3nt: TGTGCCAGCGGGGGACTAGGGATCTCTGGGGCCAACGTCCTGACTTTC
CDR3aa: CASGGLGISGANVLTF

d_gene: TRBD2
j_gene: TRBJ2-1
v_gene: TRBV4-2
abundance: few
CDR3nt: TGTGCCAGCAGCCAAGACAGAGCGGGAAGCTACAATGAGCAGTTCTTC
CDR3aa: CASSQDRAGSYNEQFF

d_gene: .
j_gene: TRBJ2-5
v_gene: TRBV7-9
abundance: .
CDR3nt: TGTGCCAGCAGCCCCGGGCGGGGTCCCCAAGAGACCCAGTACTTC
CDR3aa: CASSPGRGPQETQYF

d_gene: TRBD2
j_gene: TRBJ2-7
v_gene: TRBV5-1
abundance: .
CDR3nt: TGCGCCAGCAGCTTGGACAGGACTAGGACCGAGCAGTACTTC
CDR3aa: CASSLDRTRTEQYF

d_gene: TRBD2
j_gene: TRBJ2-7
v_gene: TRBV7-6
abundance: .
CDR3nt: TGTGCCAGCAGCCTGGGAGGGTTCGACTACGAGCAGTACTTC
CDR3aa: CASSLGGFDYEQYF

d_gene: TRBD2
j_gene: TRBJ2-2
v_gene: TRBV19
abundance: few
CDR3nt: TGTGCCAGTACGGGAGGGGGAACGGGGCGGGAGCTGTTTTTT
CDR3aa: CASTGGGTGRELFF

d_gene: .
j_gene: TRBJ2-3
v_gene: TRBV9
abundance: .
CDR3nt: TGTGCCAGCAGCGTAGAGGTTAGCACAGATACGCAGTATTTT
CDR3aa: CASSVEVSTDTQYF

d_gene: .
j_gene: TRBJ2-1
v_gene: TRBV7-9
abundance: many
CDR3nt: TGTGCCAGCAGCTCAAACAGTTACAATGAGCAGTTCTTC
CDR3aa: CASSSNSYNEQFF

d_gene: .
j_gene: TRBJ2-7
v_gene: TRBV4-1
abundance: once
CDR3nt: TGCGCCAGCAGCCAAGATCCGGGACCCTTCTACGAGCAGTACTTC
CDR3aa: CASSQDPGPFYEQYF

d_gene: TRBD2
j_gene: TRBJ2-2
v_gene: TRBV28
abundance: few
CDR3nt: TGTGCCAGCAGTCCCGGGACTAGCGGGAATCAGGAGCTGTTTTTT
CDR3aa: CASSPGTSGNQELFF

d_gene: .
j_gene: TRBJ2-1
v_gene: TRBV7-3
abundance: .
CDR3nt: TGTGCCAGCAGCCCTTCCTACTCCTCCTACAATGAGCAGTTCTTC
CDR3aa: CASSPSYSSYNEQFF

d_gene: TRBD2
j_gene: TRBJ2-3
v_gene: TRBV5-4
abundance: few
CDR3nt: TGTGCCAGCAGCTCCGGGACTAGCGAAACAGATACGCAGTATTTT
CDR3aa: CASSSGTSETDTQYF

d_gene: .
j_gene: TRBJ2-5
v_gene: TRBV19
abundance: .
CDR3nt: TGTGCCAGTAGTATTGGGAAGGGGACCCAGTACTTC
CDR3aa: CASSIGKGTQYF

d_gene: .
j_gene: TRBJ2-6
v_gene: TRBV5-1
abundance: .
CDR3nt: TGCGCCAGCGAGAGGGGTGATGGCTCTGGGGCCAACGTCCTGACTTTC
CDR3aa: CASERGDGSGANVLTF

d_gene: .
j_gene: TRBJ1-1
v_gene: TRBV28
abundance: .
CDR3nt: TGTGCCAGCAGTCCGCCCTCCACAGGGTACGCTTTCTTT
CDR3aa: CASSPPSTGYAFF